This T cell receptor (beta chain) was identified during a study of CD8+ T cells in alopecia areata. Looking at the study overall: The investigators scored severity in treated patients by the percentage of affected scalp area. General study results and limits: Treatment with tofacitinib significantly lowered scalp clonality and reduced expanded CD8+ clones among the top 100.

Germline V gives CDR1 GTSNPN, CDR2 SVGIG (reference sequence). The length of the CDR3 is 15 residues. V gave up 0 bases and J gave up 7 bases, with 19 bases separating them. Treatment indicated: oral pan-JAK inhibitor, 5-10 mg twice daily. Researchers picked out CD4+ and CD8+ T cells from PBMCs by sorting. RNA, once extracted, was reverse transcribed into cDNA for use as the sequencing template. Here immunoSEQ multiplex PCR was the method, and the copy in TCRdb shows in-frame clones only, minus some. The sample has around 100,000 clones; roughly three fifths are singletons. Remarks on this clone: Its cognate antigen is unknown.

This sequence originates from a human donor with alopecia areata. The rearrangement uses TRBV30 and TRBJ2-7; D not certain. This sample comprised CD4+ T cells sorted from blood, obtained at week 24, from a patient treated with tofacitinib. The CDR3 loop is CAWSVGRVLWGEQYF. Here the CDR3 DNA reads TGTGCCTGGAGTGTAGGAAGGGTCCTGTGGGGAGAGCAGTACTTC. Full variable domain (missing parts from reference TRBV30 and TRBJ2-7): SQTIHQWPATLVQPVGSPLSLECTVEGTSNPNLYWYRQAAGRGLQLLFYSVGIGQISSEVPQNLSASRPQDRQFILSSKKLLLSDSGFYLCAWSVGRVLWGEQYFGPGTRLTVT.